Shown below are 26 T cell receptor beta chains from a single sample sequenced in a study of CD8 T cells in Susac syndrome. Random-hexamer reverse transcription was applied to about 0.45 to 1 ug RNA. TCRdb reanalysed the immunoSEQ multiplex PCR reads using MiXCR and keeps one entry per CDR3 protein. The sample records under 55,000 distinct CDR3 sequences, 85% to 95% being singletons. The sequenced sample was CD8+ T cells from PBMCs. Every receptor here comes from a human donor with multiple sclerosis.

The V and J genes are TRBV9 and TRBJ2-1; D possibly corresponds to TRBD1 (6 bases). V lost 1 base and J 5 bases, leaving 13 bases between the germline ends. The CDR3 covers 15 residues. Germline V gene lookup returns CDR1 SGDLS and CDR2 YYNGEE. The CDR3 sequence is CASSVSGAYNNEQFF. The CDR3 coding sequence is TGTGCCAGCAGCGTATCAGGGGCTTATAACAATGAGCAGTTCTTC.

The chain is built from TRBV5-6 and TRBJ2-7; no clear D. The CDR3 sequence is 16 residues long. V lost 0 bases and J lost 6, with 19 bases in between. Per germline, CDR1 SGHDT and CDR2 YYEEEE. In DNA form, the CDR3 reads TGTGCCAGCAGCTTGGTGGTCGGCAGCCTATCCCGCGAGCAGTACTTC. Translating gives CASSLVVGSLSREQYF.

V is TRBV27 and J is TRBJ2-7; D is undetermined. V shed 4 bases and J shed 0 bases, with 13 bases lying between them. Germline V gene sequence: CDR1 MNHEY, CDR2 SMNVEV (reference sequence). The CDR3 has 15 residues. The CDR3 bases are TGTGCCAGCAGTTCGACTGTCGGGCCCTCCTACGAGCAGTACTTC. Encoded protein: CASSSTVGPSYEQYF.

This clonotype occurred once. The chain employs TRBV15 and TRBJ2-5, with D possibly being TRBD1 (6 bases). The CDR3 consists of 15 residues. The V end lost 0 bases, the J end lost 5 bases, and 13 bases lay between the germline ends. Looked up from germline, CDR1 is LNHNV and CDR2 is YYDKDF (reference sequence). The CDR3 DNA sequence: TGTGCCACCAGCAGAGATAGCGACAGGCGGGAGACCCAGTACTTC. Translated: CATSRDSDRRETQYF.

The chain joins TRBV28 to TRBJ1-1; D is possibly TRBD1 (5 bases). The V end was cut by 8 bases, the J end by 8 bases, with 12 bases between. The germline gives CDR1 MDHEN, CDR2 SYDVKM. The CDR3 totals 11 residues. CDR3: CASGTAREAFF. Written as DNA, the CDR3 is TGTGCCAGCGGGACTGCCAGAGAAGCTTTCTTT. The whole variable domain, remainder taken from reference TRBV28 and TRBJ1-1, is DVKVTQSSRYLVKRTGEKVFLECVQDMDHENMFWYRQDPGLGLRLIYFSYDVKMKEKGDIPEGYSVSREKKERFSLILESASTNQTSMYLCASGTAREAFFGQGTRLTVV.

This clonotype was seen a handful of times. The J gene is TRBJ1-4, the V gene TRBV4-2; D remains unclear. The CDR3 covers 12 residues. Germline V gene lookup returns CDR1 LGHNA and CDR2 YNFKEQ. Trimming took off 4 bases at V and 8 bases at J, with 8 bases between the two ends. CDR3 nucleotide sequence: TGTGCCAGCAGCCTCCTAGGGGAAAAACTGTTTTTT. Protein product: CASSLLGEKLFF.

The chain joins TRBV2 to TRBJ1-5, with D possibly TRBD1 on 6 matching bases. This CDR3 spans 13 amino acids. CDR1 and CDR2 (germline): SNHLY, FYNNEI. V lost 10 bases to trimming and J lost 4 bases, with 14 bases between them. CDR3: CATKRGANQPQHF. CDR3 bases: TGTGCCACCAAGAGGGGGGCAAATCAGCCCCAGCATTTT.

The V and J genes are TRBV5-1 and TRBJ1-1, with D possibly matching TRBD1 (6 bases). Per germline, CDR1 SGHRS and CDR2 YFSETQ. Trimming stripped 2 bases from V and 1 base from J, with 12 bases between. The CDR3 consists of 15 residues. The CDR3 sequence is CASSLPPTGNTEAFF. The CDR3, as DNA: TGCGCCAGCAGCTTACCTCCGACAGGGAACACTGAAGCTTTCTTT. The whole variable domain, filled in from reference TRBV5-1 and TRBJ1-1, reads KAGVTQTPRYLIKTRGQQVTLSCSPISGHRSVSWYQQTPGQGLQFLFEYFSETQRNKGNFPGRFSGRQFSNSRSEMNVSTLELGDSALYLCASSLPPTGNTEAFFGQGTRLTVV.

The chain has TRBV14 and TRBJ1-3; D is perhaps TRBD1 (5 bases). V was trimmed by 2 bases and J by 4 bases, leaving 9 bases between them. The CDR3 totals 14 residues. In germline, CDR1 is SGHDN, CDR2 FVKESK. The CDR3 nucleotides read TGTGCCAGCAGCCAATGGGGGGACGGAAACACCATATATTTT. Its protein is CASSQWGDGNTIYF.

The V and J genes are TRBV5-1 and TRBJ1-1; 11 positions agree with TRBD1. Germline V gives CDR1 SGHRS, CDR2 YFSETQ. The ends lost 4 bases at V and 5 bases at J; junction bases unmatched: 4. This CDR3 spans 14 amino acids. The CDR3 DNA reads TGCGCCAGCAGCCCGGGACAGGGGGAAACTGAAGCTTTCTTT. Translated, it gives CASSPGQGETEAFF. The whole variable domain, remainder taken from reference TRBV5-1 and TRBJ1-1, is KAGVTQTPRYLIKTRGQQVTLSCSPISGHRSVSWYQQTPGQGLQFLFEYFSETQRNKGNFPGRFSGRQFSNSRSEMNVSTLELGDSALYLCASSPGQGETEAFFGQGTRLTVV.

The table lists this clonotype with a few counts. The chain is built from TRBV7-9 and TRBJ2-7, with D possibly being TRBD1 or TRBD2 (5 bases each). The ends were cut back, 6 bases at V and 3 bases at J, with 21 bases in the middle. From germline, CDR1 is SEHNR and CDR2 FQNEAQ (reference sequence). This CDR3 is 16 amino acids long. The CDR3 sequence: CASSSPTGTAIYEQYF. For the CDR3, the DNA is TGTGCCAGCAGTTCCCCCACCGGGACGGCAATCTACGAGCAGTACTTC.

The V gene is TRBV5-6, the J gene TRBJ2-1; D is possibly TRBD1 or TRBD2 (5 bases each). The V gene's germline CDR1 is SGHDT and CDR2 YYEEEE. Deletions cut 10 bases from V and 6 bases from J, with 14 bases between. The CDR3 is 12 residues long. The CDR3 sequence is CAAGALSNEQFF. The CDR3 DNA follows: TGTGCCGCCGGGGCACTCAGCAATGAGCAGTTCTTC.

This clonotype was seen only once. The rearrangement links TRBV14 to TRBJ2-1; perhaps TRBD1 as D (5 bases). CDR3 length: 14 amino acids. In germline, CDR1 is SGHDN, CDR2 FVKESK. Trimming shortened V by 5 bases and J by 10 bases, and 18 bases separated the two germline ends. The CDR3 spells CASSSREGVWEQFF. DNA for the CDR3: TGTGCCAGCAGCTCCCGAGAAGGGGTTTGGGAGCAGTTCTTC.

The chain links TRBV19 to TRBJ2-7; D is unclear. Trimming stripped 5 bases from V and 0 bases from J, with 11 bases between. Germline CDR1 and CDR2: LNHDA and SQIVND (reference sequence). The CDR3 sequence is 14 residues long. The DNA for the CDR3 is TGTGCCAGTAGTCTCGGACGGAGCTCCTACGAGCAGTACTTC. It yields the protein CASSLGRSSYEQYF.

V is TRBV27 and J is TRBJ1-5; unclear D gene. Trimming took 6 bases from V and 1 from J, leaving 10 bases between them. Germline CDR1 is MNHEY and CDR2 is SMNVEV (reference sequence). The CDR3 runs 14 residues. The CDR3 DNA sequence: TGTGCCAGCAGGCGGGCCGGGAGCAATCAGCCCCAGCATTTT. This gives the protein CASRRAGSNQPQHF.

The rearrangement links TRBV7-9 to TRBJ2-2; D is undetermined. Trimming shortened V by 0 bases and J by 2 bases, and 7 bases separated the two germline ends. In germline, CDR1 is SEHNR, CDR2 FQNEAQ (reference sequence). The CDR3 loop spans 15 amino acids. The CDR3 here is CASSLAHSNTGELFF. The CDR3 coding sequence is TGTGCCAGCAGCTTAGCGCATAGTAACACCGGGGAGCTGTTTTTT.

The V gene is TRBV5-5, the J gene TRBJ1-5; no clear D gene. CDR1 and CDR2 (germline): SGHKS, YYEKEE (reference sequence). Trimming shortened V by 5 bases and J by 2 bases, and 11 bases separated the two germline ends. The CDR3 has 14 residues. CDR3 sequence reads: CASSSTPRNQPQHF. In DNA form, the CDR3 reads TGTGCCAGCAGTTCCACCCCGCGCAATCAGCCCCAGCATTTT. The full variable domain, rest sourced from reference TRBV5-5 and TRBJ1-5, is DAGVTQSPTHLIKTRGQQVTLRCSPISGHKSVSWYQQVLGQGPQFIFQYYEKEERGRGNFPDRFSARQFPNYSSELNVNALLLGDSALYLCASSSTPRNQPQHFGDGTRLSIL.

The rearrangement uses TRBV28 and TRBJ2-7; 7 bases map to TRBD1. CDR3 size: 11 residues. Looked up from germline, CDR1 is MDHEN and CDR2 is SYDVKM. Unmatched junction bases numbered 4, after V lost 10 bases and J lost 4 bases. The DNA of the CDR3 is TGTGCCACTCTCAGGGGGTACGAGCAGTACTTC. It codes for CATLRGYEQYF.

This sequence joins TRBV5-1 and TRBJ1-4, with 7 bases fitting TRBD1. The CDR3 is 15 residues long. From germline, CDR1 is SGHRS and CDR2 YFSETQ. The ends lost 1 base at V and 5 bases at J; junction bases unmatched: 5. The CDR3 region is CASSLYAGGNEKLFF. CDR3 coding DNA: TGCGCCAGCAGCTTGTACGCAGGGGGGAATGAAAAACTGTTTTTT.

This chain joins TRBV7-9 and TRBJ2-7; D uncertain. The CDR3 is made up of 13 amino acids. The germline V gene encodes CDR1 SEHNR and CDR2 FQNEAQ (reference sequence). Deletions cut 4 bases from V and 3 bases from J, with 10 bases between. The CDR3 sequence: CASSSSGRYEQYF. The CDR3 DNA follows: TGTGCCAGCAGCTCGTCCGGGCGCTACGAGCAGTACTTC.

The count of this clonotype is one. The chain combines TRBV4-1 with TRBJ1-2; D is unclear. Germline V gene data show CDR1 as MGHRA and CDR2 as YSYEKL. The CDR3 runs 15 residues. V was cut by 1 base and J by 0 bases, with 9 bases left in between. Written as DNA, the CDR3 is TGCGCCAGCAGCCAAGCCGGGTTACCTAACTATGGCTACACCTTC. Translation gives CASSQAGLPNYGYTF.

The CDR3 spells CASSPTGLSYEQYF. For the CDR3, the DNA is TGCGCCAGCAGCCCCACAGGGTTGTCCTACGAGCAGTACTTC. This sequence joins TRBV5-1 and TRBJ2-7; TRBD1 is a possible D gene (6 bases). The CDR3 has 14 amino acids. Trimming took off 4 bases at V and 1 base at J, with 12 bases between the two ends. CDR1 is SGHRS, CDR2 YFSETQ, per germline.

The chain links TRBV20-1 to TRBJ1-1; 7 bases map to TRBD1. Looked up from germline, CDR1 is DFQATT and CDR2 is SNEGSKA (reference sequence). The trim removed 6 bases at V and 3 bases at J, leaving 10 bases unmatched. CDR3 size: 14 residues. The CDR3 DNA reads TGCAGTGCCTTGACAGGGACGGGTGACACTGAAGCTTTCTTT. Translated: CSALTGTGDTEAFF.

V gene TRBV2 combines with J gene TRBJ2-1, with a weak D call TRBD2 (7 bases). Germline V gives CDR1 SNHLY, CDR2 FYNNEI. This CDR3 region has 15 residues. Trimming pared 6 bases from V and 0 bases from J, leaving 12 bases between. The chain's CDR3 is CASRSGGSSYNEQFF. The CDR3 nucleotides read TGTGCCAGCAGGTCGGGGGGCTCCTCCTACAATGAGCAGTTCTTC.

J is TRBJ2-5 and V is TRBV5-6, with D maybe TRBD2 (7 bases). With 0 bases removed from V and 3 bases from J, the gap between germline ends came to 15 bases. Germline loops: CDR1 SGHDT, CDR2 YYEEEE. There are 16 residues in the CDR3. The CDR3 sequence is CASSLAGGYSEETQYF. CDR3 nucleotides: TGTGCCAGCAGCTTGGCGGGGGGCTACTCTGAAGAGACCCAGTACTTC.

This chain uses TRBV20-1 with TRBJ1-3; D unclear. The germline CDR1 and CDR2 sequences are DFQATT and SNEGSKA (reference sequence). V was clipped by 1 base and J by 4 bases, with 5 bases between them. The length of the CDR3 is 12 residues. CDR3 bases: TGCAGTGCTAGAGGTCCAGGAAACACCATATATTTT. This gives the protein CSARGPGNTIYF.